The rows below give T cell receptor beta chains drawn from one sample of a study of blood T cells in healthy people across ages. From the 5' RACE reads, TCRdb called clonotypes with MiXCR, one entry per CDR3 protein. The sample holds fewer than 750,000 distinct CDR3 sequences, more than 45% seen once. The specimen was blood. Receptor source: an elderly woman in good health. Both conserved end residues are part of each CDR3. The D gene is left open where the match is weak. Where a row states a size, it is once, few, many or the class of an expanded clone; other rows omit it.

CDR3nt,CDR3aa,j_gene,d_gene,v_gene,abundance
TGTGCCAGCAGTGAAGCCCTCGGTACTGAGCAGTTCTTC,CASSEALGTEQFF,TRBJ2-1,NA,TRBV2,NA
TGCAGTGCTAGAGGACTAGCGGGGGCCGCTCGCTACAATGAGCAGTTCTTC,CSARGLAGAARYNEQFF,TRBJ2-1,TRBD2,TRBV20-1,NA
TGTGCCAGCAGCCCTAGCATAGGAGGGCAAGATGAAAAACTGTTTTTT,CASSPSIGGQDEKLFF,TRBJ1-4,NA,TRBV5-8,NA
TGCAGCGTTGAAATGCAGGGACCGTTCGAGCAGTACTTC,CSVEMQGPFEQYF,TRBJ2-7,NA,TRBV29-1,NA
TGTGCCTGGAGTGTTGGAGGGTTCGGGACAGATACGCAGTATTTT,CAWSVGGFGTDTQYF,TRBJ2-3,NA,TRBV30,few
TGTGCCAGCAGTGAGCAGCGGGGGGGTTCTTACGAGCAGTACTTC,CASSEQRGGSYEQYF,TRBJ2-7,TRBD2,TRBV6-1,NA
TGTGCCAGCAGCCTCCGTCTAGACAGCTCTGGAAACACCATATATTTT,CASSLRLDSSGNTIYF,TRBJ1-3,NA,TRBV3-1,NA
TGTGCCAGCAGTTCCATGACAGCCGACTCCTACAATGAGCAGTTCTTC,CASSSMTADSYNEQFF,TRBJ2-1,NA,TRBV28,many
TGTGCCATCAGTGGGTCGGGCTTTGAGCAGTTCTTC,CAISGSGFEQFF,TRBJ2-1,NA,TRBV10-3,many
TGCAGTGCTAGAGGGCTAGCGGGGTACAATGAGCAGTTCTTC,CSARGLAGYNEQFF,TRBJ2-1,TRBD2,TRBV20-1,few
TGCAGCGTTGAAGATCCAGGGGAGCAGTACTTC,CSVEDPGEQYF,TRBJ2-7,NA,TRBV29-1,many
TGCAGTGCTCACCCCTCTAGCGGGGGCACAGATACGCAGTATTTT,CSAHPSSGGTDTQYF,TRBJ2-3,TRBD2,TRBV20-1,NA
TGTGCCAGCAGGGGACAGGGGAAGAACGGGCAGTACTTC,CASRGQGKNGQYF,TRBJ2-7,TRBD1,TRBV12-3/TRBV12-4,NA
TGTGCCTGGAGACAGAGGGGGGATACGCAGTATTTT,CAWRQRGDTQYF,TRBJ2-3,NA,TRBV30,once
TGTGCCATCAACCGCCAGGGCCCCAGGGACATTCAGTACTTC,CAINRQGPRDIQYF,TRBJ2-4,NA,TRBV10-3,many
TGCAGTGCTAGAGATATTTCCCGGGCGGCGGAGACCCAGTACTTC,CSARDISRAAETQYF,TRBJ2-5,NA,TRBV20-1,many
TGCGCCAGCGCAGAGGGATCCTCCACAGATACGCAGTATTTT,CASAEGSSTDTQYF,TRBJ2-3,NA,TRBV5-1,many
TGTGCCAGCGGGTCCGGACTGGGCGCCTACGAGCAGTACTTC,CASGSGLGAYEQYF,TRBJ2-7,NA,TRBV12-3/TRBV12-4,NA
TGTGCCAGCAGCTACGCCGGGACAGGGATGGAGACCCAGTACTTC,CASSYAGTGMETQYF,TRBJ2-5,TRBD1,TRBV7-2,NA
TGTGCCAGCAGCATCCGGGGAGAGCAGCCCCAGCATTTT,CASSIRGEQPQHF,TRBJ1-5,NA,TRBV7-2,once
TGCAGTGCTAGAGACCCGGAAGAACCCCCTGTGGAGACCCAGTACTTC,CSARDPEEPPVETQYF,TRBJ2-5,NA,TRBV20-1,NA
TGCGCCAGCGGGACAGGGGGAAATTCACCCCTCCACTTT,CASGTGGNSPLHF,TRBJ1-6,TRBD1,TRBV4-1,NA
TGCGCCAGCAGCCCAAGCCTGGGGGAGACCCAGTACTTC,CASSPSLGETQYF,TRBJ2-5,NA,TRBV4-3,NA
TGCGCCAGCTCCCTGGCAGGTTTCACTAGAGAGACCCAGTACTTC,CASSLAGFTRETQYF,TRBJ2-5,NA,TRBV5-1,many
TGCAGTGCTAGACTAGCGGGAATTAAGACCCAGTACTTC,CSARLAGIKTQYF,TRBJ2-5,TRBD2,TRBV20-1,NA
TGTGCCAGCAGTTTATGGGGGGCGGAAGGCTACACCTTC,CASSLWGAEGYTF,TRBJ1-2,NA,TRBV27,NA
TGTGCCAGCAGGGGGGCTCAAGGGGAAAAACTGTTTTTT,CASRGAQGEKLFF,TRBJ1-4,NA,TRBV12-3/TRBV12-4,NA
TGTGCCAGCAGCTTAGCTGGGACAGCCTTTAACTATGGCTACACCTTC,CASSLAGTAFNYGYTF,TRBJ1-2,TRBD1,TRBV7-2,NA